This TCR beta chain originates from a study of blood T cell repertoires in COVID-19. CDR3 length: 13 residues. Trimming took 6 bases from V and 5 from J, leaving 13 bases between them. Per germline, CDR1 MDHEN and CDR2 SYDVKM. Only in-frame clones appear in the TCRdb table, and some are missing; sequencing was by immunoSEQ multiplex PCR. Altogether roughly 26,000 clones are present, approximately 90% being singletons, with the ten largest covering about 2.8%. This chain joins TRBV28 and TRBJ1-1; D ambiguous. Sequencing input: peripheral blood. The receptor comes from a human donor in a cohort sampled during active COVID-19. DNA for the CDR3: TGTGCCAGCAGGCAAGGTTCGAGGACTGAAGCTTTCTTT. Protein sequence: CASRQGSRTEAFF.